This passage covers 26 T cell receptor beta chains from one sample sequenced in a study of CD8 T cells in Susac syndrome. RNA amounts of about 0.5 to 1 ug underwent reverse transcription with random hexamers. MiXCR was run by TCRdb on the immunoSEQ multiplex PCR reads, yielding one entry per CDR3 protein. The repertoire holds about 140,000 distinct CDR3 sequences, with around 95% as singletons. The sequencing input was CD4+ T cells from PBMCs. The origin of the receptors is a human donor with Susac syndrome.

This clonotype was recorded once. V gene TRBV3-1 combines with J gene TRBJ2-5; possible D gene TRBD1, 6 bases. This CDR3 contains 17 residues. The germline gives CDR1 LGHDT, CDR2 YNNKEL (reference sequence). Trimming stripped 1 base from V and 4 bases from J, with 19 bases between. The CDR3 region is CASSQVRTGTRLETQYF. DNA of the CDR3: TGTGCCAGCAGCCAAGTGCGCACAGGGACACGTCTAGAGACCCAGTACTTC.

CDR3 coding DNA: TGTGCCAGCAGTGAATACGCAGGTCAGCCCCAGCATTTT. Its translation is CASSEYAGQPQHF. The chain combines TRBV25-1 with TRBJ1-5, with D hard to call. Deletions cut 0 bases from V and 6 bases from J, with 6 bases between. This CDR3 is 13 amino acids long. CDR1 is MGHDK, CDR2 SYGVNS, per germline.

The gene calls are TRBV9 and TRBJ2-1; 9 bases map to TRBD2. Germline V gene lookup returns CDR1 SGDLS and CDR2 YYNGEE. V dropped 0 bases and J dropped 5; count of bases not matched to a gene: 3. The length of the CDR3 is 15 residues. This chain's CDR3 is CASSVASGGNNEQFF. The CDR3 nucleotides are TGTGCCAGCAGCGTAGCAAGCGGGGGGAACAATGAGCAGTTCTTC.

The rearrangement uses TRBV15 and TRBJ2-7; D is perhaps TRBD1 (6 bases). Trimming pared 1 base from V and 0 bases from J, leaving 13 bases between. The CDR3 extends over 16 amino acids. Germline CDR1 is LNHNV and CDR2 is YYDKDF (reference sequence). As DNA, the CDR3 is TGTGCCACCAGCAGAGCTTACGACAGGATCTCCTACGAGCAGTACTTC. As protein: CATSRAYDRISYEQYF.

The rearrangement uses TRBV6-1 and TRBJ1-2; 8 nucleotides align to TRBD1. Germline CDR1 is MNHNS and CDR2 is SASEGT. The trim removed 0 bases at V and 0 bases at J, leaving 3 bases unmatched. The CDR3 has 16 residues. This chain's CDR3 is CASSEAGTGTNYGYTF. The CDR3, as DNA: TGTGCCAGCAGTGAAGCCGGGACAGGTACTAACTATGGCTACACCTTC.

The chain's CDR3 is CATYPGTSGGGTQYF. CDR3 bases: TGTGCCACCTACCCGGGGACTAGCGGGGGAGGCACGCAGTATTTT. The chain combines TRBV15 with TRBJ2-3; 14 nucleotides align to TRBD2. This CDR3 has 15 residues. Per germline, CDR1 LNHNV and CDR2 YYDKDF (reference sequence). The trim removed 8 bases at V and 9 bases at J, leaving 10 bases unmatched.

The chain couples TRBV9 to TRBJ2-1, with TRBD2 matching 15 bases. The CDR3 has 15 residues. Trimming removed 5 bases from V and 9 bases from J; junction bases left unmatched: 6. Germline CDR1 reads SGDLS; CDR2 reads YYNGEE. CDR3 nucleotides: TGTGCCAGCAGAGGACTAGCGGGGGGGAATAGTGAGCAGTTCTTC. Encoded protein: CASRGLAGGNSEQFF.

This CDR3 reads CASSFILATANTGELFF. Here the CDR3 DNA reads TGTGCCAGCAGTTTCATACTAGCGACCGCGAACACCGGGGAGCTGTTTTTT. The V call is TRBV6-2 or TRBV6-3, the J call TRBJ2-2; TRBD2 matches at 7 bases. After removal of 4 bases from V and 0 bases from J, the junction contained 8 bases not matched to a gene. Germline V gene lookup returns CDR1 MNHEY and CDR2 SVGEGT. The CDR3 consists of 17 residues.

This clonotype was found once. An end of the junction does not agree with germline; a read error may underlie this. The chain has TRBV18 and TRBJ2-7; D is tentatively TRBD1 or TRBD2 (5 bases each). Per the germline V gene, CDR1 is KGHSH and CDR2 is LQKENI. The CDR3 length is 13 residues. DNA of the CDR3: TGTGCCAGCTTACCAATAGGGGCGGGCGAGCAGTACTTC. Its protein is CASLPIGAGEQYF.

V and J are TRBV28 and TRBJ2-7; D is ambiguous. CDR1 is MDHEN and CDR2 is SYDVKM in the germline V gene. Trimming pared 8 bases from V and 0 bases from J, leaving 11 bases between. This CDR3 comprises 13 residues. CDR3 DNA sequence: TGTGCCAGCTTGGCGCTAAGCTCCTACGAGCAGTACTTC. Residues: CASLALSSYEQYF.

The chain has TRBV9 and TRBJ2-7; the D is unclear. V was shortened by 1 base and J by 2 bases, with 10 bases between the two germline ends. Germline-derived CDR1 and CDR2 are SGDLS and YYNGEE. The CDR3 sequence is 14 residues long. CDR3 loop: CASSVLGTAYEQYF. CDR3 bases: TGTGCCAGCAGCGTACTAGGAACCGCCTACGAGCAGTACTTC.

The DNA for the CDR3 is TGCAGTGCCACGGCGGGAGGCGCCACTGAAGCTTTCTTT. Encoded protein: CSATAGGATEAFF. The genes are TRBV20-1 and TRBJ1-1; the D is unclear. Trimming took 6 bases from V and 4 from J, leaving 15 bases between them. CDR3 size: 13 residues. Germline loops: CDR1 DFQATT, CDR2 SNEGSKA (reference sequence).

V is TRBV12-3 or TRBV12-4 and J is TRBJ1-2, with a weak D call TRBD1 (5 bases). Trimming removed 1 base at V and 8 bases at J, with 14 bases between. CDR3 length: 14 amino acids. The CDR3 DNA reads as TGTGCCAGCAGTTTAGTCGGGGGATCCAGGGGCTACACCTTC. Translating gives CASSLVGGSRGYTF.

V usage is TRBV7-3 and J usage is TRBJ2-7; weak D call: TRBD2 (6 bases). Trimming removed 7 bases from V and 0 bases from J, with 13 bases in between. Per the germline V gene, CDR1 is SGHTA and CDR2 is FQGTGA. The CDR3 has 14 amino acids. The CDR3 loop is CASTGRDFSYEQYF. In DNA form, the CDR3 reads TGTGCCAGCACGGGGCGGGACTTCTCCTACGAGCAGTACTTC.

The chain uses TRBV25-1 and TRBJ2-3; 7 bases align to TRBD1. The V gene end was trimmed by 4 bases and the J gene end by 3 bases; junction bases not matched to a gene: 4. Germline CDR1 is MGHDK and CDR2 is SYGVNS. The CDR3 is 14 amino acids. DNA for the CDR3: TGTGCCAGCAGTGGCGACAGGGTAACAGATACGCAGTATTTT. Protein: CASSGDRVTDTQYF.

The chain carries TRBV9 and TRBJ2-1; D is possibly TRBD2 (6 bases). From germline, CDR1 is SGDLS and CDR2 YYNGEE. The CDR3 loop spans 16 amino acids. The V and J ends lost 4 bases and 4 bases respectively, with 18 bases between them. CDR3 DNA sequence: TGTGCCAGCAGCCCGGAGATCCTTAGCGGTTACAATGAGCAGTTCTTC. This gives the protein CASSPEILSGYNEQFF.

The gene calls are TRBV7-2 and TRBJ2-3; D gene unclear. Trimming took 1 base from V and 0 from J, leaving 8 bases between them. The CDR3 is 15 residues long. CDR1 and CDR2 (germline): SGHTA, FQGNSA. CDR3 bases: TGTGCCAGCAGCTTAGAACAGCGTAGCACAGATACGCAGTATTTT. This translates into CASSLEQRSTDTQYF.

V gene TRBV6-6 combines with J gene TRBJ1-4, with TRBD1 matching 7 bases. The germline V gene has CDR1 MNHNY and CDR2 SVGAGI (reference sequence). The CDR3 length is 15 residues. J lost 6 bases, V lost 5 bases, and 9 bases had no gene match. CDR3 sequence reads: CASSKEQGGYEKLFF. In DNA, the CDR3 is TGTGCCAGCAGTAAGGAGCAGGGGGGGTATGAAAAACTGTTTTTT.

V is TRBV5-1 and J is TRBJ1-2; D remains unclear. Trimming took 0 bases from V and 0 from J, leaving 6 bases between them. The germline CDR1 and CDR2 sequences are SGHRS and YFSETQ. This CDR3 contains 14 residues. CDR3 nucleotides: TGCGCCAGCAGCTTGGAAGGGACTAACTATGGCTACACCTTC. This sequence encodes CASSLEGTNYGYTF.

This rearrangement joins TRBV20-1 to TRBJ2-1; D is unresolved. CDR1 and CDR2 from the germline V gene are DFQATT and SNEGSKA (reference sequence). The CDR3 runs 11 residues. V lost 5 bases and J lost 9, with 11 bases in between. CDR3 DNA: TGCAGTGCTTCGCCCGTGGGTGAGCAGTTCTTC. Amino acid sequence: CSASPVGEQFF.

DNA for the CDR3: TGTGCCAGCAGCCTCGGACAGTACTCTGGAAACACCATATATTTT. As protein: CASSLGQYSGNTIYF. This chain links TRBV3-1 with TRBJ1-3, with D possibly matching TRBD1 (6 bases). The CDR3 is made up of 15 amino acids. V lost 4 bases and J lost 0, with 10 bases in between. Germline V CDR1 and CDR2: LGHDT, YNNKEL (reference sequence). The whole variable domain, filled in from reference TRBV3-1 and TRBJ1-3, reads DTAVSQTPKYLVTQMGNDKSIKCEQNLGHDTMYWYKQDSKKFLKIMFSYNNKELIINETVPNRFSPKSPDKAHLNLHINSLELGDSAVYFCASSLGQYSGNTIYFGEGSWLTVV.

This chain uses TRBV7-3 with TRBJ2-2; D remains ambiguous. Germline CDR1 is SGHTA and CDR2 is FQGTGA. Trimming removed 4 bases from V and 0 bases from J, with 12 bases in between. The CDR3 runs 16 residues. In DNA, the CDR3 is TGTGCCAGCAGCTCTCGGTTTAGCTCGAACACCGGGGAGCTGTTTTTT. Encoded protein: CASSSRFSSNTGELFF.

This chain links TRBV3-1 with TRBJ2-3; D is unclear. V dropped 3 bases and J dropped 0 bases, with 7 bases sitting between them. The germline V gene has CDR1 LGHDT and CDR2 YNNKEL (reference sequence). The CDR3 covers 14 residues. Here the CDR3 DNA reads TGTGCCAGCAGCCACCTCCTAAGCACAGATACGCAGTATTTT. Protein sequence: CASSHLLSTDTQYF.

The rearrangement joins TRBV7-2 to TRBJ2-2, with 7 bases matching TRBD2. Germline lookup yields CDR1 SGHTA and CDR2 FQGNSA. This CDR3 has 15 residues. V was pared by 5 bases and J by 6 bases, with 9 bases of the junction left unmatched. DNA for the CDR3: TGTGCCAGCAGCCCCAGAGGGACTATTGCCGGGGAGCTGTTTTTT. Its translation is CASSPRGTIAGELFF.

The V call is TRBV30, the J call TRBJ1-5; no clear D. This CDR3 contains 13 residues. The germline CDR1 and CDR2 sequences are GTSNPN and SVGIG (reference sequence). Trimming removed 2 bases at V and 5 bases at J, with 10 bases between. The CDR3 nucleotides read TGTGCCTGGAGTTTTCGACTTGATCAGCCCCAGCATTTT. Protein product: CAWSFRLDQPQHF.

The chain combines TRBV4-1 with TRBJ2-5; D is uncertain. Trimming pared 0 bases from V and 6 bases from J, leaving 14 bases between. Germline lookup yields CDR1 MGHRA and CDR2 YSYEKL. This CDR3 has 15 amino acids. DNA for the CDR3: TGCGCCAGCAGCCAAGAAGGCGCAGGCTGGCAGACCCAGTACTTC. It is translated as CASSQEGAGWQTQYF.